The entry below gives a single T cell receptor beta chain sequence along with its context. The table came from immunoSEQ multiplex PCR; TCRdb's copy has only in-frame clones and leaves some out. Of some 2.1 million clones listed, 90% to 95% were seen once; the top ten hold 0.1% to 0.15%. This entry comes from a study of shared clonotypes between healthy human individuals. Trimming left V 2 bases short and J 5 bases short, with 12 bases between. The length of the CDR3 is 13 residues. Per the germline V gene, CDR1 is GTSNPN and CDR2 is SVGIG (reference sequence). The sequence was collected from a man between 18 and 29 years old in good health. The chain uses TRBV30 and TRBJ2-5; TRBD2 might be the D (5 bases). The sample was naive CD4+ T cells sorted from blood. Stated subset: CD45RA+ positively selected. In DNA form, the CDR3 reads TGTGCCTGGAGTTTAGGCGGGTCGGAGACCCAGTACTTC. Its protein product is CAWSLGGSETQYF.